This record covers a single T cell receptor beta chain. Its antigen is unknown. The V end was cut by 2 bases, the J end by 2 bases, with 11 bases between. This CDR3 contains 14 residues. Germline V CDR1 and CDR2: DFQATT, SNEGSKA (reference sequence). The data are from a study of vaccination and CD4 T cells after COVID-19. Sequencing of DNA taken from cultured CD4+ T cells relied on the Oncomine TCR Beta short-read assay. It was cultured CD4+ T cells from which genomic DNA was extracted. TCRdb re-derived calls from the PCR reads in MiXCR, one entry per CDR3 protein. The sample consists of about 13,000 distinct CDR3 sequences, around 45% of them appearing once. Treatment indicated: approximately nine-day PBMC culture with coronavirus spike peptide pools or control peptides (ViraFEST assay). Whole-study results and caveats: Analysis covered relatively few convalescent patients and lacked any early post-infection timepoints.

The source material was cultured CD4+ T cells from blood. The receptor's source is a human donor with COVID-19. The V and J genes are TRBV20-1 and TRBJ2-3, with D tentatively TRBD1 (6 bases). The CDR3 coding sequence is TGCAGTGCTAGAAGGACAGAACCCACAGATACGCAGTATTTT. Amino acid sequence: CSARRTEPTDTQYF.